The 28 T cell receptor beta chains below were found in one sample sequenced in a study of T cell responses to AZD1222 COVID-19 vaccine. The table came from immunoSEQ multiplex PCR; TCRdb's copy has only in-frame clones and leaves some out. The sample contains hundreds of thousands of clones, just over 90% of which appear only once. The input for sequencing was peripheral blood, taken on day 0 of MenACWY control vaccination. The source is an adult in good health.

This chain uses TRBV5-4 with TRBJ2-1; TRBD1 matches 9 bases. CDR1 and CDR2 from the germline V gene are SGHNT and YYREEE (reference sequence). V dropped 2 bases and J dropped 7; count of bases not matched to a gene: 4. The CDR3 totals 14 residues. CDR3 DNA sequence: TGTGCCAGCAGCTTCCGGACAGGGGAAAATGAGCAGTTCTTC. It codes for CASSFRTGENEQFF. The variable domain in full, with the rest retrieved from reference TRBV5-4 and TRBJ2-1, is ETGVTQSPTHLIKTRGQQVTLRCSSQSGHNTVSWYQQALGQGPQFIFQYYREEENGRGNFPPRFSGLQFPNYSSELNVNALELDDSALYLCASSFRTGENEQFFGPGTRLTVL.

This clone is a singleton in its sample. The chain joins TRBV12-3 or TRBV12-4 to TRBJ1-4; D may be TRBD1 (5 bases). The CDR3 is made up of 12 amino acids. The germline V and J ends were trimmed by 6 bases and 8 bases, with 10 bases remaining between them. The CDR3 DNA is TGTGCCAGCAGCCCAGGGACGGAAAAACTGTTTTTT. Translated: CASSPGTEKLFF.

The chain recombines TRBV5-1 with TRBJ1-6; 8 bases fit TRBD1. The germline CDR1 and CDR2 sequences are SGHRS and YFSETQ. The CDR3 totals 16 residues. J was trimmed by 4 bases and V by 2 bases; bases with no gene match: 5. Written as DNA, the CDR3 is TGCGCCAGCAGCTTAACAGGGGGTTCTTATAATTCACCCCTCCACTTT. As protein: CASSLTGGSYNSPLHF.

V is TRBV4-1 and J is TRBJ2-1, with 11 positions matching TRBD2. Losses at the gene ends were 1 base for V and 7 bases for J; bases not matched to a gene: 9. The CDR3 is 17 amino acids. Germline CDR1 reads MGHRA; CDR2 reads YSYEKL. CDR3 DNA: TGCGCCAGCAGCCAAGGATTAGTAGCGGGGGGGCGGAATGAGCAGTTCTTC. Its translation: CASSQGLVAGGRNEQFF.

This rearrangement joins TRBV30 to TRBJ1-4; D is uncertain. Trimming removed 0 bases from V and 5 bases from J, with 10 bases in between. Germline V gene sequence: CDR1 GTSNPN, CDR2 SVGIG (reference sequence). This CDR3 contains 14 residues. CDR3 sequence reads: CAWSVARGNEKLFF. The CDR3 DNA follows: TGTGCCTGGAGTGTGGCCCGAGGGAATGAAAAACTGTTTTTT.

The chain carries TRBV9 and TRBJ2-1; TRBD1 might be the D (6 bases). Trimming took 7 bases from V and 10 from J, leaving 21 bases between them. CDR1 SGDLS and CDR2 YYNGEE come from the germline V gene. CDR3 length: 14 residues. The CDR3 region is CASSRDTTIKEQFF. CDR3 nucleotides: TGTGCCAGCTCCCGGGACACGACCATTAAAGAGCAGTTCTTC.

Comment on this clone: Sequence at one end of the junction differs from germline and may be a read error. The chain recombines TRBV18 with TRBJ2-3; 11 positions match TRBD1. The CDR3 extends over 17 amino acids. CDR1 is KGHSH, CDR2 LQKENI, per germline. CDR3 DNA sequence: TGTGCCAGCTCGCCACCCAGAGGGACAGGGGGTTCCGATACGCAGTATTTT. Translated, it gives CASSPPRGTGGSDTQYF.

V and J are TRBV28 and TRBJ1-1, with 7 nucleotides matching TRBD1. Germline loops: CDR1 MDHEN, CDR2 SYDVKM. CDR3 length: 16 residues. The V and J ends lost 4 bases and 4 bases, in that order; junction bases with no gene match: 12. The CDR3 coding sequence is TGTGCCAGCAGTTCCAGCCCACAGAGGGGGCCCACTGAAGCTTTCTTT. Translation gives CASSSSPQRGPTEAFF.

This chain links TRBV13 with TRBJ2-1, with D unclear. The V gene's germline CDR1 is PRHDT and CDR2 FYEKMQ (reference sequence). V was cut by 5 bases and J by 0 bases, with 11 bases left in between. The CDR3 consists of 15 residues. The CDR3 loop is CASSLGPASYNEQFF. CDR3 coding DNA: TGTGCCAGCAGCCTCGGACCAGCCTCCTACAATGAGCAGTTCTTC.

The gene calls are TRBV12-3 or TRBV12-4 and TRBJ2-7; 8 bases line up with TRBD1. CDR3 size: 13 residues. J was trimmed by 6 bases and V by 7 bases; bases with no gene match: 8. The CDR3 DNA follows: TGTGCCAGCAACCGACAGGGGATAGGCGAGCAGTACTTC. Protein sequence: CASNRQGIGEQYF.

This sequence joins TRBV19 and TRBJ1-5; D perhaps matches TRBD1 (6 bases). V was pared by 7 bases and J by 2 bases, with 9 bases between. The CDR3 totals 13 residues. Germline V CDR1 and CDR2: LNHDA, SQIVND (reference sequence). In DNA form, the CDR3 reads TGTGCCAGTACAGGACAGCGCAATCAGCCCCAGCATTTT. Amino acids: CASTGQRNQPQHF.

The table lists this clone with a count of one. The V and J genes are TRBV2 and TRBJ2-5; no clear D gene. Germline V gene lookup returns CDR1 SNHLY and CDR2 FYNNEI. The CDR3 length is 12 residues. Trimming pared 3 bases from V and 10 bases from J, leaving 12 bases between. The CDR3 sequence is CASSDGSRIQYF. Here the CDR3 DNA reads TGTGCCAGCAGTGACGGCTCCCGAATCCAGTACTTC.

The chain combines TRBV5-1 with TRBJ1-1; D is undetermined. Trimming pared 1 base from V and 2 bases from J, leaving 6 bases between. CDR1 and CDR2 (germline): SGHRS, YFSETQ. The CDR3 contains 13 residues. Here the CDR3 DNA reads TGCGCCAGCAGCTTGTCAACTAACACTGAAGCTTTCTTT. Protein sequence: CASSLSTNTEAFF.

The genes are TRBV13 and TRBJ1-5, with D uncertain. The V gene lost 4 bases and the J gene lost 5 bases, with 15 bases spanning the gap. This CDR3 is built from 15 residues. Germline assignment: CDR1 PRHDT and CDR2 FYEKMQ (reference sequence). The CDR3 DNA follows: TGTGCCAGCAGCTCATACGGGGAGCTGGATCAGCCCCAGCATTTT. This translates into CASSSYGELDQPQHF.

The rearrangement joins TRBV10-1 to TRBJ2-1; the match to TRBD2 covers 10 bases. Germline CDR1 is WNHNN and CDR2 is SYGVQD (reference sequence). This CDR3 spans 12 amino acids. Germline trimming cut 4 bases from V and 14 bases from J; bases unmatched to any gene: 5. CDR3 DNA sequence: TGCGCCAGCAGTGTCCAGGGACTAGCGAAGTTCTTC. This encodes CASSVQGLAKFF.

The V and J genes are TRBV18 and TRBJ1-1; 7 bases are a match to TRBD1. This CDR3 comprises 14 residues. In germline, CDR1 is KGHSH, CDR2 LQKENI. The junction had 7 bases not matched to a gene; V was cut back by 5 bases and J by 4 bases. The CDR3 coding sequence is TGTGCCAGCTCAGCAGAGCAGGGGGGCACTGAAGCTTTCTTT. This codes for CASSAEQGGTEAFF.

V and J are TRBV3-1 (or the pseudogene TRBV3-2) and TRBJ1-6; 7 nucleotides match TRBD1. Germline V lookup: CDR1 LGHDT, CDR2 YNNKEL (reference sequence). The CDR3 contains 19 residues. Germline trimming cut 0 bases from V and 0 bases from J; bases unmatched to any gene: 8. CDR3 in amino acids: CASSQDPRQGISYNSPLHF. The CDR3 DNA reads TGTGCCAGCAGCCAAGACCCTCGACAGGGAATCTCCTATAATTCACCCCTCCACTTT.

V is TRBV12-3 or TRBV12-4 and J is TRBJ1-5; D remains unclear. Between the trimmed V and J ends, which lost 1 base and 3 bases, there was a span of 4 bases. This CDR3 is 13 amino acids long. The CDR3 is CASSLDSNQPQHF. The CDR3 nucleotides read TGTGCCAGCAGTTTAGACTCCAATCAGCCCCAGCATTTT.

V usage is TRBV28 and J usage is TRBJ1-1; D might be TRBD1 (5 bases). The V gene's germline CDR1 is MDHEN and CDR2 SYDVKM. This CDR3 has 15 amino acids. V was cut by 5 bases and J by 4 bases, with 17 bases left in between. Written as DNA, the CDR3 is TGTGCCAGCAGTCCAGTTAAGGGGCGCGGCACTGAAGCTTTCTTT. Its translation: CASSPVKGRGTEAFF.

The V gene is TRBV5-6, the J gene TRBJ1-4; TRBD1 is a possible D gene (6 bases). Germline CDR1 SGHDT, CDR2 YYEEEE. This CDR3 has 15 amino acids. Between the trimmed V and J ends, which lost 0 bases and 6 bases, there was a span of 12 bases. DNA of the CDR3: TGTGCCAGCAGCTTGGTTGGGGGCGCGGATGAAAAACTGTTTTTT. This sequence encodes CASSLVGGADEKLFF.

The rearrangement uses TRBV19 and TRBJ1-5; TRBD1 might be the D (5 bases). Trimming took 10 bases from V and 6 from J, leaving 22 bases between them. This CDR3 region has 15 residues. Germline V gene data show CDR1 as LNHDA and CDR2 as SQIVND (reference sequence). This CDR3 is CATYHGGYTLQPQHF. The CDR3 nucleotides read TGTGCCACCTACCACGGGGGTTATACCCTTCAGCCCCAGCATTTT.

The V call is TRBV11-2, the J call TRBJ1-6; no firm D call. The CDR3 spans 15 residues. Germline V CDR1 and CDR2: SGHAT, FQNNGV. Trimming removed 2 bases at V and 0 bases at J, with 5 bases between. CDR3 DNA: TGTGCCAGCAGCTTAATGGGCTCCTATAATTCACCCCTCCACTTT. Residues: CASSLMGSYNSPLHF.

This chain links TRBV2 with TRBJ1-4; 8 bases match TRBD1. Germline V lookup: CDR1 SNHLY, CDR2 FYNNEI. Trimming removed 4 bases from V and 7 bases from J; junction bases left unmatched: 2. The CDR3 spans 13 residues. CDR3 region: CASSGGQGEKLFF. CDR3 nucleotide sequence: TGTGCCAGCAGTGGCGGACAGGGTGAAAAACTGTTTTTT.

This clone showed up just once. The chain employs TRBV4-3 and TRBJ1-5, with a weak D call TRBD1 (6 bases). Looked up from germline, CDR1 is LGHNA and CDR2 is YSLEER. The V end lost 3 bases, the J end lost 2 bases, and 8 bases lay between the germline ends. The CDR3 is made up of 14 amino acids. CDR3 amino acids: CASSQRTGNQPQHF. DNA for the CDR3: TGCGCCAGCAGCCAGCGGACAGGCAATCAGCCCCAGCATTTT.

The rearrangement uses TRBV11-3 and TRBJ1-4; TRBD1 matches 9 bases. Per the germline V gene, CDR1 is SGHNT and CDR2 is YENEEA. This CDR3 is built from 13 residues. V lost 5 bases, J lost 7 bases, and 2 bases stayed unmatched. The CDR3 spells CASSPDRGEKLFF. CDR3 nucleotide sequence: TGTGCCAGCAGCCCGGACAGGGGTGAAAAACTGTTTTTT.

As DNA, the CDR3 is TGCAGTGCCGACGCCGGAAACACCATATATTTT. As protein: CSADAGNTIYF. The rearrangement uses TRBV20-1 and TRBJ1-3; no definite D call. Germline V lookup: CDR1 DFQATT, CDR2 SNEGSKA (reference sequence). Trimming took 6 bases from V and 4 from J, leaving 7 bases between them. This CDR3 is built from 11 residues.

The V and J genes are TRBV7-9 and TRBJ2-3; 7 bases are shared with TRBD1. Germline CDR1 is SEHNR and CDR2 is FQNEAQ (reference sequence). The V segment lost 7 bases and the J segment 1 base; nucleotides outside the gene matches: 5. The CDR3 consists of 14 residues. Here the CDR3 reads CASTSGTGTDTQYF. CDR3 sequence (DNA): TGTGCCAGCACTTCCGGGACAGGCACAGATACGCAGTATTTT.

The genes are TRBV7-3 and TRBJ2-7, with 8 bases identical to TRBD1. V lost 2 bases and J lost 4; bases outside the gene matches: 7. The CDR3 has 15 amino acids. Germline values: CDR1 SGHTA, CDR2 FQGTGA. CDR3: CASSLGQGAVYEQYF. In DNA, the CDR3 is TGTGCCAGCAGCTTAGGGCAGGGGGCAGTTTACGAGCAGTACTTC.